This T cell receptor beta chain was documented in a study of cytomegalovirus exposure and HLA in healthy donors. Trimming at V came to 3 bases and at J to 4 bases, leaving 5 bases not matched to a gene. CDR3 size: 15 residues. Germline lookup yields CDR1 SGHRS and CDR2 YFSETQ. The PCR had 60 Vbeta and 13 Jbeta primers. TCRdb's table, derived via immunoSEQ multiplex PCR, lists solely in-frame clones and lacks some. The table lists 150,000 to 200,000 clones, less than 85% of them singletons. The chain joins TRBV5-1 to TRBJ2-1, with TRBD1 identical over 9 bases. This TCR came from a man aged 40-55 years in good health and CMV-seronegative. The specimen sequenced was PBMCs. The CDR3 reads CASSSRDRDYNEQFF. The CDR3 bases are TGCGCCAGCAGCTCCCGGGACAGGGATTACAATGAGCAGTTCTTC.